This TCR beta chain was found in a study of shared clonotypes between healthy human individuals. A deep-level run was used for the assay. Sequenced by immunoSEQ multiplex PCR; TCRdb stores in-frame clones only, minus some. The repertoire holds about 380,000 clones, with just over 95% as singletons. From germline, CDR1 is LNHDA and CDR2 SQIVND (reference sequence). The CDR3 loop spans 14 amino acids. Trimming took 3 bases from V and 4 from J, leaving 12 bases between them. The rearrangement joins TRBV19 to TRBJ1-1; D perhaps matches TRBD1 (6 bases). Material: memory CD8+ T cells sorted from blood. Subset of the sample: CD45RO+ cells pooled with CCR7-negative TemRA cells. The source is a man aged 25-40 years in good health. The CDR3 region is CASSMSGHLTEAFF. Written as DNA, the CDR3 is TGTGCCAGTAGTATGTCGGGACACCTCACTGAAGCTTTCTTT.